The 24 T cell receptor beta chains listed next were all sequenced from one sample in a study of T cells in Graves' hyperthyroidism and ophthalmopathy. The investigators amplified TCR beta CDR3 regions from RNA transcripts. Using the HTBI primer set, a first-round RT-PCR was run on the TCR CDR3. TCRdb re-called the multiplex PCR reads with MiXCR, one entry per CDR3 protein. The sample yields roughly 600,000 distinct CDR3 sequences, roughly 15% seen once. Input material: blood. The receptors come from a woman aged 45-65 years with Graves' ophthalmopathy.

The chain employs TRBV4-1 and TRBJ2-1, with 10 bases aligning to TRBD2. Per germline, CDR1 MGHRA and CDR2 YSYEKL. Trimming at V came to 3 bases and at J to 9 bases, leaving 14 bases not matched to a gene. The CDR3 is 17 amino acids. CDR3 nucleotide sequence: TGCGCCAGCAGCCAGGTCCGGTCTAGCGGGAGCACACCTGAGCAGTTCTTC. Translating gives CASSQVRSSGSTPEQFF.

This clonotype occurred many times. V usage is TRBV20-1 and J usage is TRBJ1-1; no firm D call. Germline CDR1 and CDR2: DFQATT and SNEGSKA (reference sequence). V lost 0 bases, J lost 3 bases, and 5 bases lay in between. This CDR3 has 12 amino acids. CDR3 residues: CSARELDTEAFF. The DNA of the CDR3 is TGCAGTGCTAGAGAGTTAGACACTGAAGCTTTCTTT.

The genes are TRBV7-9 and TRBJ2-2; D may be TRBD2 (6 bases). Germline CDR1 and CDR2: SEHNR and FQNEAQ (reference sequence). V was shortened by 5 bases and J by 1 base, with 14 bases between the two germline ends. The CDR3 consists of 16 residues. The CDR3 nucleotides are TGTGCCAGCAGCCAAGGTGGCGGGGTGAACACCGGGGAGCTGTTTTTT. Amino acids: CASSQGGGVNTGELFF.

The genes are TRBV28 and TRBJ2-6; D is uncertain. This CDR3 has 14 amino acids. Trimming removed 5 bases from V and 4 bases from J, with 9 bases in between. Germline loops: CDR1 MDHEN, CDR2 SYDVKM. The CDR3 region is CASSQITGANVLTF. The CDR3 coding sequence is TGTGCCAGCAGTCAAATAACAGGGGCCAACGTCCTGACTTTC.

In the case of this clonotype: This may be a read error: a much more frequent sequence differs by one nucleotide. This chain joins TRBV24-1 and TRBJ2-7; 7 bases line up with TRBD2. Germline values: CDR1 KGHDR, CDR2 SFDVKD. The CDR3 loop spans 16 amino acids. CDR3 region: CATSDPSGESSYEQHF. CDR3 sequence (DNA): TGTGCCACCAGTGACCCCAGCGGGGAGAGCTCCTACGAGCAGCACTTC.

Worth noting for this clonotype: An end of the junction does not agree with germline; a read error may underlie this. The CDR3 nucleotides are TGCAATGCTAGAGATAGCCCTAATCGGGCCCAGTACTTC. Amino acids: CNARDSPNRAQYF. J is TRBJ2-5 and V is TRBV20-1; D gene ambiguous. This CDR3 is 13 amino acids long. Germline V lookup: CDR1 DFQATT, CDR2 SNEGSKA (reference sequence).

This clonotype was found many times. This chain uses TRBV20-1 with TRBJ2-1; D is tentatively TRBD1 or TRBD2 (6 bases each). The CDR3 extends over 16 amino acids. CDR1 is DFQATT and CDR2 is SNEGSKA in the germline V gene (reference sequence). CDR3 region: CMRGRPTASHNNEQFF. In DNA form, the CDR3 reads TGCATGAGGGGGAGGCCTACCGCTTCCCACAACAATGAGCAGTTCTTC.

This clonotype was counted at least ten times. This chain uses TRBV28 with TRBJ1-2; D uncertain. Trimming cost V 2 bases and J 3 bases, with 4 bases left between them. Germline CDR1 reads MDHEN; CDR2 reads SYDVKM. This CDR3 contains 12 residues. CDR3: CASSLNDYGYTF. DNA for the CDR3: TGTGCCAGCAGTTTAAACGACTATGGCTACACCTTC.

This clonotype was found many times. This chain connects TRBV20-1 to TRBJ2-7, with 9 positions matching TRBD2. With V trimmed by 6 bases and J by 5 bases, 14 bases remained unmatched. This CDR3 is built from 15 residues. CDR1 is DFQATT and CDR2 is SNEGSKA in the germline V gene (reference sequence). The CDR3 here is CSAKNRASGTHEQYF. The DNA for the CDR3 is TGCAGTGCAAAAAACCGGGCTAGCGGGACCCACGAGCAGTACTTC.

The V and J genes are TRBV28 and TRBJ2-4; 8 nucleotides line up with TRBD1. This CDR3 spans 15 amino acids. Germline CDR1 reads MDHEN; CDR2 reads SYDVKM. The V gene end was trimmed by 5 bases and the J gene end by 5 bases; junction bases not matched to a gene: 8. The DNA of the CDR3 is TGTGCCAGCAGTGTCACGAACAGGGGGGAAAACATTCAGTACTTC. Its translation: CASSVTNRGENIQYF.

This clonotype came up a few times. The rearrangement links TRBV3-1 to TRBJ2-3; 12 bases are a match to TRBD2. There are 18 residues in the CDR3. V dropped 1 base and J dropped 2; count of bases not matched to a gene: 7. CDR1 and CDR2 from the germline V gene are LGHDT and YNNKEL (reference sequence). The CDR3 sequence: CASSQGKLAGGYTDTQYF. In nucleotides, the CDR3 is TGTGCCAGCAGCCAAGGGAAACTAGCGGGAGGTTACACAGATACGCAGTATTTT.

This clonotype was picked up many times. The chain employs TRBV7-2 and TRBJ2-1; D unresolved. In germline, CDR1 is SGHTA, CDR2 FQGNSA. The CDR3 has 14 residues. V was cut by 2 bases and J by 0 bases, with 5 bases left in between. The CDR3 bases are TGTGCCAGCAGCTTAACAAGCTCCTACAATGAGCAGTTCTTC. Residues: CASSLTSSYNEQFF. Looking up the rest from reference TRBV7-2 and TRBJ2-1 gives the full variable domain: GAGVSQSPSNKVTEKGKDVELRCDPISGHTALYWYRQSLGQGLEFLIYFQGNSAPDKSGLPSDRFSAERTGGSVSTLTIQRTQQEDSAVYLCASSLTSSYNEQFFGPGTRLTVL.

This clonotype was observed many times. The genes are TRBV7-8 and TRBJ2-3; TRBD1 matches at 9 bases. V was clipped by 1 base and J by 2 bases; unmatched bases: 7. The CDR3 is made up of 17 amino acids. Germline V CDR1 and CDR2: SGHVS, FQNEAQ. The CDR3 is CASSLGRGQGNTDTQYF. For the CDR3, the DNA is TGTGCCAGCAGCTTAGGGCGGGGACAGGGAAACACAGATACGCAGTATTTT.

The chain combines TRBV28 with TRBJ1-5; possible D gene TRBD1, 6 bases. CDR1 and CDR2 (germline): MDHEN, SYDVKM. This CDR3 contains 14 residues. Trimming removed 4 bases from V and 5 bases from J, with 12 bases in between. CDR3 nucleotides: TGTGCCAGCAGTTCCCCAGGGGTGCATCAGCCCCAGCATTTT. Encoded protein: CASSSPGVHQPQHF.

The V gene is TRBV7-3, the J gene TRBJ2-1; D possibly corresponds to TRBD2 (6 bases). This CDR3 contains 15 residues. Germline assignment: CDR1 SGHTA and CDR2 FQGTGA. The V end lost 1 base, the J end lost 4 bases, and 11 bases lay between the germline ends. The CDR3 sequence: CASSLSNGLYNEQFF. The CDR3 DNA is TGTGCCAGCAGCTTAAGTAACGGACTATACAATGAGCAGTTCTTC.

This clonotype was counted at least ten times. The chain joins TRBV28 to TRBJ2-5; 7 bases line up with TRBD2. V was pared by 5 bases and J by 5 bases, with 8 bases of the junction left unmatched. This CDR3 is built from 14 residues. Germline V gene sequence: CDR1 MDHEN, CDR2 SYDVKM. CDR3 sequence (DNA): TGTGCCAGCAGTCCAGAGACTAGCCTGGAGACCCAGTACTTC. This gives the protein CASSPETSLETQYF.

This clonotype was detected many times. This chain joins TRBV2 and TRBJ2-1; D is possibly TRBD1 (5 bases). V lost 6 bases to trimming and J lost 6 bases, with 9 bases between them. In germline, CDR1 is SNHLY, CDR2 FYNNEI. The CDR3 is 12 amino acids. The DNA for the CDR3 is TGTGCCAGCAGATCCGACAGCAATGAGCAGTTCTTC. It codes for CASRSDSNEQFF.

This chain connects TRBV19 to TRBJ2-7; possibly TRBD2 for D (6 bases). Germline loops: CDR1 LNHDA, CDR2 SQIVND (reference sequence). The V gene lost 4 bases and the J gene lost 7 bases, with 14 bases spanning the gap. The CDR3 length is 13 residues. The CDR3 nucleotides are TGTGCCAGTAGTACCCTCTCCCTAGCGGAGCAGTACTTC. Protein product: CASSTLSLAEQYF. Variable domain in full (rest from reference TRBV19 and TRBJ2-7): DGGITQSPKYLFRKEGQNVTLSCEQNLNHDAMYWYRQDPGQGLRLIYYSQIVNDFQKGDIAEGYSVSREKKESFPLTVTSAQKNPTAFYLCASSTLSLAEQYFGPGTRLTVT.

This clonotype appeared once. Just one base apart from a much larger clone, this may be a read error. The chain uses TRBV12-3 or TRBV12-4 and TRBJ2-7; D tentatively fits TRBD1 or TRBD2 (5 bases each). CDR3 length: 12 residues. CDR3 coding DNA: TGTACCAGCAGTCTCAGGGAGTACGAGCAGTACTTC. The encoded protein is CTSSLREYEQYF.

This clonotype was observed a handful of times. V gene TRBV5-1 combines with J gene TRBJ2-7; D is unresolved. CDR1 is SGHRS, CDR2 YFSETQ, per germline. The CDR3 contains 13 residues. The V end lost 0 bases, the J end lost 6 bases, and 10 bases lay between the germline ends. CDR3 loop: CASSLVNDGEQYF. The CDR3 nucleotides read TGCGCCAGCAGCTTGGTTAACGACGGCGAGCAGTACTTC.

The chain combines TRBV5-1 with TRBJ2-1; tentatively, D is TRBD2 (6 bases). V shed 4 bases and J shed 10 bases, with 15 bases lying between them. CDR3 length: 13 residues. CDR1 is SGHRS and CDR2 is YFSETQ in the germline V gene. CDR3 amino acids: CASSEGMEGEQFF. DNA for the CDR3: TGCGCCAGCAGCGAGGGAATGGAGGGAGAGCAGTTCTTC.

This clonotype came up many times. The J gene is TRBJ1-1, the V gene TRBV3-1, with TRBD1 matching over 10 bases. The CDR3 is made up of 18 amino acids. V dropped 0 bases and J dropped 1; count of bases not matched to a gene: 8. Germline V CDR1 and CDR2: LGHDT, YNNKEL (reference sequence). CDR3 protein: CASSQEGTGERWNTEAFF. CDR3 nucleotides: TGTGCCAGCAGCCAAGAGGGGACAGGGGAGAGATGGAACACTGAAGCTTTCTTT.

This clonotype was counted many times. The chain uses TRBV4-1 and TRBJ2-3; 14 nucleotides line up with TRBD2. CDR1 and CDR2 (germline): MGHRA, YSYEKL. This CDR3 contains 17 residues. V trimming: 1 base; J trimming: 5 bases; junction bases outside the gene matches: 5. The CDR3 sequence: CASSQATSGRVGDTQYF. Written as DNA, the CDR3 is TGCGCCAGCAGCCAAGCGACTAGCGGGAGGGTCGGAGATACGCAGTATTTT.

This clonotype occurred many times. The chain links TRBV27 to TRBJ2-1; 7 positions agree with TRBD1. V shed 6 bases, J shed 6 bases, and the junction held 2 bases outside the gene matches. Germline-derived CDR1 and CDR2 are MNHEY and SMNVEV (reference sequence). The CDR3 sequence is 12 residues long. The CDR3 here is CASSTGVNEQFF. The CDR3 nucleotides read TGTGCCAGCAGCACAGGGGTCAATGAGCAGTTCTTC.